This T cell receptor beta chain was sequenced in a study of PD-1 blockade in classical Hodgkin lymphoma. All trial patients relapsed after autologous stem cell transplantation. Sequenced by immunoSEQ multiplex PCR; TCRdb stores in-frame clones only, minus some. Of 6,800 or so clones in the sample, around 78% are singletons; the top ten hold about 43%. The specimen comprised peripheral blood mononuclear cells (PBMCs), sampled before the second cycle of nivolumab. The receptor comes from a human donor with classical Hodgkin lymphoma.

In DNA form, the CDR3 reads TGTGCCAGCAGTATAACAGTTTCTAGCACAGATACGCAGTATTTT. Amino acids: CASSITVSSTDTQYF. This rearrangement joins TRBV6-6 to TRBJ2-3; no definite D call. There are 15 residues in the CDR3. Germline CDR1 is MNHNY and CDR2 is SVGAGI (reference sequence). Trimming took off 5 bases at V and 0 bases at J, with 12 bases between the two ends.